This TCR beta chain emerged from a study of T cell responses to AZD1222 COVID-19 vaccine. Looked up from germline, CDR1 is SGHTA and CDR2 is FQGTGA. This CDR3 is built from 17 residues. V was trimmed by 1 base and J by 1 base, leaving 16 bases between them. The repertoire was sequenced with immunoSEQ multiplex PCR; TCRdb's copy has only in-frame clones and lacks some. The repertoire holds 120,000 to 150,000 clones, with 85% to 95% as singletons. This material consisted of peripheral blood, taken on day 0 of AZD1222 vaccination. This TCR was recovered from an adult in good health. The J gene is TRBJ1-1, the V gene TRBV7-3, with D maybe TRBD1 (5 bases). The CDR3 loop is CASSLIGSGRTNTEAFF. The CDR3, as DNA: TGTGCCAGCAGCTTAATTGGGTCGGGACGGACGAACACTGAAGCTTTCTTT. The full variable domain, with the rest looked up from reference TRBV7-3 and TRBJ1-1, is GAGVSQTPSNKVTEKGKYVELRCDPISGHTALYWYRQSLGQGPEFLIYFQGTGAADDSGLPNDRFFAVRPEGSVSTLKIQRTERGDSAVYLCASSLIGSGRTNTEAFFGQGTRLTVV.